Following are 22 T cell receptor beta chains from one sample sequenced in a study of shared clonotypes between healthy human individuals. Naive CD8 cells comprised CD45RO-negative, CCR7-positively selected cells, excluding terminally differentiated effector memory CD45RA+ cells. Sequencing used immunoSEQ multiplex PCR; TCRdb keeps in-frame clones, though not all of them. The sample lists about 2,100,000 clones, approximately 94% occurring once. Sequences were obtained from naive CD8+ T cells from PBMCs. The receptors derive from a man younger than 35 in good health. Some clones in this sample may be carry-over from other donors' samples.

The rearrangement uses TRBV5-5 and TRBJ2-1; D gene ambiguous. Germline V gene data show CDR1 as SGHKS and CDR2 as YYEKEE (reference sequence). The CDR3 has 13 residues. Trimming stripped 2 bases from V and 3 bases from J, with 6 bases between. CDR3 sequence reads: CASSLSSYNEQFF. In DNA, the CDR3 is TGTGCCAGCAGCTTAAGCAGCTACAATGAGCAGTTCTTC.

This clone was counted a single time. This chain joins TRBV9 and TRBJ2-7; TRBD2 matches at 8 bases. Trimming at V came to 3 bases and at J to 4 bases, leaving 18 bases not matched to a gene. The CDR3 consists of 18 residues. Germline V gene lookup returns CDR1 SGDLS and CDR2 YYNGEE. DNA of the CDR3: TGTGCCAGCAGCGGACCGAATATACTGGCGGGAGGACGGTACGAGCAGTACTTC. This translates into CASSGPNILAGGRYEQYF.

A remark on this clone: Other DNA sequences in this sample translate to the same CDR3. V and J are TRBV9 and TRBJ2-1, with 10 bases aligning to TRBD2. CDR3 length equals 15 residues. After removal of 3 bases from V and 4 bases from J, the junction contained 4 bases not matched to a gene. Germline V gives CDR1 SGDLS, CDR2 YYNGEE. The CDR3 nucleotides read TGTGCCAGCAGCGCCAGCGGGAGGGCGTACAATGAGCAGTTCTTC. This encodes CASSASGRAYNEQFF.

The V and J genes are TRBV29-1 and TRBJ1-3, with D unresolved. The V and J ends lost 7 bases and 0 bases respectively, with 10 bases between them. The CDR3 is 13 amino acids. Germline CDR1 and CDR2: SQVTM and ANQGSEA. The DNA of the CDR3 is TGCAGCGCTAAGCCGGGCTCTGGAAACACCATATATTTT. This codes for CSAKPGSGNTIYF.

The chain links TRBV15 to TRBJ2-7; the match to TRBD2 covers 7 bases. CDR1 is LNHNV, CDR2 YYDKDF, per germline (reference sequence). Trimming cost V 8 bases and J 2 bases; bases outside gene matches: 9. The CDR3 length is 14 residues. Here the CDR3 reads CATAAGLLTYEQYF. Here the CDR3 DNA reads TGTGCCACCGCCGCGGGACTACTAACCTACGAGCAGTACTTC. Full variable domain (outside the CDR3, taken from reference TRBV15 and TRBJ2-7): DAMVIQNPRYQVTQFGKPVTLSCSQTLNHNVMYWYQQKSSQAPKLLFHYYDKDFNNEADTPDNFQSRRPNTSFCFLDIRSPGLGDTAMYLCATAAGLLTYEQYFGPGTRLTVT.

The count of this clone is one. The chain links TRBV27 to TRBJ2-1; the D is unclear. The germline gives CDR1 MNHEY, CDR2 SMNVEV (reference sequence). Trimming left V 3 bases short and J 7 bases short, with 13 bases between. The CDR3 covers 14 residues. CDR3 bases: TGTGCCAGCAGTTTCCCCGGCCAGTCGAATGAGCAGTTCTTC. Translation: CASSFPGQSNEQFF.

The J gene is TRBJ2-3, the V gene TRBV11-2; D is possibly TRBD2 (5 bases). With 1 base removed from V and 3 bases from J, the gap between germline ends came to 14 bases. The CDR3 sequence is 16 residues long. CDR1 SGHAT and CDR2 FQNNGV come from the germline V gene. This CDR3 reads CASSLGPSRRTDTQYF. CDR3 sequence (DNA): TGTGCCAGCAGCTTAGGGCCTAGCAGACGAACAGATACGCAGTATTTT.

V and J are TRBV27 and TRBJ2-2, with unresolved D. V was cut by 6 bases and J by 6 bases, with 14 bases left in between. This CDR3 region has 14 residues. Germline assignment: CDR1 MNHEY and CDR2 SMNVEV (reference sequence). CDR3 sequence: CASRAELSPGELFF. In DNA form, the CDR3 reads TGTGCCAGCAGGGCAGAGCTTTCTCCCGGGGAGCTGTTTTTT.

V is TRBV27 and J is TRBJ2-7; TRBD2 matches 7 bases. The CDR3 length is 12 residues. Trimming cost V 9 bases and J 2 bases; bases outside gene matches: 4. Germline V gives CDR1 MNHEY, CDR2 SMNVEV (reference sequence). The CDR3 region has the DNA TGTGCCAGTCATGGGGGGGCCTACGAGCAGTACTTC. Translation gives CASHGGAYEQYF.

A word on this clone: Different DNA sequences within this sample yield the same CDR3. The chain combines TRBV9 with TRBJ2-1, with TRBD2 as a possible D gene (5 bases). Germline CDR1 is SGDLS and CDR2 is YYNGEE. The V and J ends lost 0 bases and 4 bases respectively, with 11 bases between them. There are 15 residues in the CDR3. The CDR3 bases are TGTGCCAGCAGCGTAGGCGGAGGCCCTTACAATGAGCAGTTCTTC. This translates into CASSVGGGPYNEQFF.

This clone was counted once. This chain joins TRBV5-1 and TRBJ2-7; D is possibly TRBD1 or TRBD2 (5 bases each). Trimming left V 3 bases short and J 3 bases short, with 13 bases between. CDR1 SGHRS and CDR2 YFSETQ come from the germline V gene. This CDR3 has 14 amino acids. CDR3 sequence: CASSSSVGDYEQYF. CDR3 bases: TGCGCCAGCAGCTCCTCTGTGGGGGACTACGAGCAGTACTTC.

The chain has TRBV27 and TRBJ2-7, with TRBD1 matching 7 bases. J was trimmed by 3 bases and V by 5 bases; bases with no gene match: 7. Germline V lookup: CDR1 MNHEY, CDR2 SMNVEV (reference sequence). The CDR3 sequence is 14 residues long. CDR3 protein: CASSLQGQSYEQYF. The CDR3 bases are TGTGCCAGCAGTCTCCAGGGACAGAGCTACGAGCAGTACTTC.

The rearrangement joins TRBV29-1 to TRBJ2-7; 10 nucleotides agree with TRBD2. The CDR3 extends over 14 amino acids. J was trimmed by 3 bases and V by 2 bases; bases with no gene match: 4. Germline lookup yields CDR1 SQVTM and CDR2 ANQGSEA. This CDR3 is CSVELSGRNYEQYF. The CDR3 DNA reads as TGCAGCGTTGAACTTAGCGGGAGGAACTACGAGCAGTACTTC.

The genes are TRBV11-2 and TRBJ2-6, with 8 bases lining up with TRBD1. Germline CDR1 reads SGHAT; CDR2 reads FQNNGV. V was pared by 2 bases and J by 1 base, with 4 bases of the junction left unmatched. The CDR3 runs 17 residues. DNA of the CDR3: TGTGCCAGCAGCTTACAGGGGGCGCCATCTGGGGCCAACGTCCTGACTTTC. Protein product: CASSLQGAPSGANVLTF.

This rearrangement joins TRBV19 to TRBJ2-2; 7 bases match TRBD1. V shed 7 bases, J shed 14 bases, and the junction held 10 bases outside the gene matches. This CDR3 has 12 amino acids. Germline CDR1 LNHDA, CDR2 SQIVND (reference sequence). The CDR3 DNA is TGTGCCAGTACCCTAACAGGGGTAATCCTGTTTTTT. Protein: CASTLTGVILFF. The full variable domain, with the rest looked up from reference TRBV19 and TRBJ2-2, is DGGITQSPKYLFRKEGQNVTLSCEQNLNHDAMYWYRQDPGQGLRLIYYSQIVNDFQKGDIAEGYSVSREKKESFPLTVTSAQKNPTAFYLCASTLTGVILFFGEGSRLTVL.

In regard to this clone: The sample holds other DNA sequences that translate to the same CDR3. The V and J genes are TRBV4-1 and TRBJ2-2; D remains unclear. The CDR3 runs 13 residues. The V gene lost 1 base and the J gene lost 4 bases, with 4 bases spanning the gap. CDR1 and CDR2 (germline): MGHRA, YSYEKL. DNA of the CDR3: TGCGCCAGCAGCCAAGGGGGCACCGGGGAGCTGTTTTTT. Residues: CASSQGGTGELFF.

V is TRBV9 and J is TRBJ1-1, with D hard to call. The V and J ends lost 0 bases and 1 base respectively, with 13 bases between them. The CDR3 is 16 residues long. The germline CDR1 and CDR2 sequences are SGDLS and YYNGEE. The CDR3 DNA sequence: TGTGCCAGCAGCGTAGCGGTTGCAGCACCGAACACTGAAGCTTTCTTT. This sequence encodes CASSVAVAAPNTEAFF.

On this clone itself: The identical CDR3 is also encoded by other nucleotide sequences in the sample. This sequence joins TRBV27 and TRBJ2-1, with TRBD1 identical over 9 bases. The germline V gene encodes CDR1 MNHEY and CDR2 SMNVEV (reference sequence). V lost 2 bases to trimming and J lost 4 bases; unmatched junction nucleotides: 3. The CDR3 is made up of 15 amino acids. The CDR3 region is CASSLGQGTYNEQFF. CDR3 DNA sequence: TGTGCCAGCAGTTTAGGACAGGGGACTTACAATGAGCAGTTCTTC.

CDR3 protein: CASSIGRLGSYDTEAFF. The CDR3 coding sequence is TGCGCCAGCAGCATAGGCCGATTGGGGTCTTATGACACTGAAGCTTTCTTT. The rearrangement links TRBV4-3 to TRBJ1-1; no definite D call. Germline values: CDR1 LGHNA, CDR2 YSLEER. The CDR3 has 17 amino acids. V was shortened by 5 bases and J by 3 bases, with 22 bases between the two germline ends.

This chain connects TRBV4-1 to TRBJ1-2; D not resolved. CDR1 MGHRA and CDR2 YSYEKL come from the germline V gene. The ends were cut back, 0 bases at V and 1 base at J, with 9 bases in the middle. This CDR3 contains 15 residues. The CDR3, as DNA: TGCGCCAGCAGCCAAGATAGCTTTCTTAACTATGGCTACACCTTC. Translating gives CASSQDSFLNYGYTF.

This clone showed up just a few times. The chain joins TRBV7-9 to TRBJ1-1; D gene ambiguous. Germline V gene sequence: CDR1 SEHNR, CDR2 FQNEAQ (reference sequence). The V end was cut by 7 bases, the J end by 6 bases, with 12 bases between. The CDR3 sequence is 12 residues long. The CDR3 loop reads CASTDKLAEAFF. CDR3 bases: TGTGCCAGCACTGACAAACTGGCTGAAGCTTTCTTT.

The chain has TRBV18 and TRBJ2-3, with TRBD1 identical over 8 bases. Germline assignment: CDR1 KGHSH and CDR2 LQKENI. The CDR3 is 15 residues long. J lost 0 bases, V lost 3 bases, and 2 bases had no gene match. This chain's CDR3 is CASSPDRDSTDTQYF. The CDR3 nucleotides are TGTGCCAGCTCACCGGACAGGGACAGCACAGATACGCAGTATTTT.